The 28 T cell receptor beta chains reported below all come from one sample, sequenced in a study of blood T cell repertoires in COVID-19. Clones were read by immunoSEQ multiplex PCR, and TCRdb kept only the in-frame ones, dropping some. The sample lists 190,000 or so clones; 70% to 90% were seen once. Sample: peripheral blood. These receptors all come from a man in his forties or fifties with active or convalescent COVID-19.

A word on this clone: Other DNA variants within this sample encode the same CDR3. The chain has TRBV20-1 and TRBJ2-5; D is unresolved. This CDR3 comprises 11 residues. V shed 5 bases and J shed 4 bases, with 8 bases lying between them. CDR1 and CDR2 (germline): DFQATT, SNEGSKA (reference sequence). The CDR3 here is CSAGRGETQYF. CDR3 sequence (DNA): TGCAGTGCTGGCCGAGGAGAGACCCAGTACTTC.

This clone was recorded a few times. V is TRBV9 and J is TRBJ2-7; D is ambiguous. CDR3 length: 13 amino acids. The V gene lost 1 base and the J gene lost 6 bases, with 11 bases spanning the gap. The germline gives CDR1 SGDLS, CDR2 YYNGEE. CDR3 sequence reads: CASSVRGLGEQYF. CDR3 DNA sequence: TGTGCCAGCAGCGTACGAGGATTAGGCGAGCAGTACTTC.

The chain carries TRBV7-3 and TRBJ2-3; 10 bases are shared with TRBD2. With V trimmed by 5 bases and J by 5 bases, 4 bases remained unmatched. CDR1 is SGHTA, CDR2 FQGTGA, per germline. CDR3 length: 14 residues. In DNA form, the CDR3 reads TGTGCCAGCAGCAATAGCGGGGGGCGAGATACGCAGTATTTT. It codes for CASSNSGGRDTQYF.

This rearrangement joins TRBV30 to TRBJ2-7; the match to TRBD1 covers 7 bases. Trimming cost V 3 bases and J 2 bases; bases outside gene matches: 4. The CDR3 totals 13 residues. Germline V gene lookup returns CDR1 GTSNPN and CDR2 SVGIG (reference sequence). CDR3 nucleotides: TGTGCCTGGAGACAGGGACAGCCCTACGAGCAGTACTTC. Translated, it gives CAWRQGQPYEQYF.

For the CDR3, the DNA is TGTGCCAGCAGCGTAGCAGGGATGGAGTACGAGCAGTACTTC. It is translated as CASSVAGMEYEQYF. The rearrangement links TRBV9 to TRBJ2-7; possible D gene TRBD1, 5 bases. V lost 0 bases, J lost 4 bases, and 11 bases lay in between. The germline CDR1 and CDR2 sequences are SGDLS and YYNGEE. CDR3 length equals 14 residues.

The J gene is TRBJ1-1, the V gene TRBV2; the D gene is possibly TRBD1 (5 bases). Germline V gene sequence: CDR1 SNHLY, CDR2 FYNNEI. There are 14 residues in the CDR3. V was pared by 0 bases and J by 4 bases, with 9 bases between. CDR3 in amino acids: CASSEARGATEAFF. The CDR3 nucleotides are TGTGCCAGCAGTGAAGCTCGCGGGGCCACTGAAGCTTTCTTT.

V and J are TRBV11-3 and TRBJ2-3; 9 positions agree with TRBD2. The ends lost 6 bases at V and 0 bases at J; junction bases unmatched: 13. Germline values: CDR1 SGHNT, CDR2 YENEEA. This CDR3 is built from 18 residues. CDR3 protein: CASSRASGGTKSTDTQYF. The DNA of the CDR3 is TGTGCCAGCAGTCGTGCCAGCGGGGGGACCAAAAGCACAGATACGCAGTATTTT.

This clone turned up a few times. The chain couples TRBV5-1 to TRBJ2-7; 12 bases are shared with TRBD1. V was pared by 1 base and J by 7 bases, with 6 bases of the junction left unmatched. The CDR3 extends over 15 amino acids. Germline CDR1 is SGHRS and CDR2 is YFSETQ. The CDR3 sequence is CASSLTGQGAGEQYF. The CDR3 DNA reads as TGCGCCAGCAGCTTGACGGGACAGGGGGCAGGAGAGCAGTACTTC.

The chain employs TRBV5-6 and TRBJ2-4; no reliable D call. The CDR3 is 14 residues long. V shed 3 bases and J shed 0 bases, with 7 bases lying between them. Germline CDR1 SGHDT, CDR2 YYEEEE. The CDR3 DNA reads TGTGCCAGCAGCTCCTGGGCAGCCAAAAACATTCAGTACTTC. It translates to CASSSWAAKNIQYF.

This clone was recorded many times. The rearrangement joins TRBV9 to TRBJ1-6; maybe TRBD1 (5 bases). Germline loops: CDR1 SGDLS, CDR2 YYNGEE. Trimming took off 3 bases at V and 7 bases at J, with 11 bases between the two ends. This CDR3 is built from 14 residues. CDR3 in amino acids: CASSGRGNNSPLHF. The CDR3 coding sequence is TGTGCCAGCAGCGGAAGGGGAAACAATTCACCCCTCCACTTT.

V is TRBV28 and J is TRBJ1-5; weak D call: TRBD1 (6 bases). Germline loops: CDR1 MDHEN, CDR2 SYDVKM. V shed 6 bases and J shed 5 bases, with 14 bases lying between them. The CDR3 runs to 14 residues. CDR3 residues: CASRRQGTHQPQHF. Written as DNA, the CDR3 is TGTGCCAGCAGACGGCAGGGGACCCATCAGCCCCAGCATTTT.

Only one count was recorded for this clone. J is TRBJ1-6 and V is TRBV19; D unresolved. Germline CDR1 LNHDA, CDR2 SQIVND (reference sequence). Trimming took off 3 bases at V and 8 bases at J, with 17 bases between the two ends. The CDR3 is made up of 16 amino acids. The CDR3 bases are TGTGCCAGTAGTATCGATAGGCGGGAGGGCTATTCACCCCTCCACTTT. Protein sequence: CASSIDRREGYSPLHF.

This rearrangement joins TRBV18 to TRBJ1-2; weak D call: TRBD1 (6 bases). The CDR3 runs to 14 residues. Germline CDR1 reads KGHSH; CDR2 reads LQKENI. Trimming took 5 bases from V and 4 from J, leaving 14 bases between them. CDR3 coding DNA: TGTGCCAGCTCAGCCTCAGGGGAAGGCTATGGCTACACCTTC. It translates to CASSASGEGYGYTF.

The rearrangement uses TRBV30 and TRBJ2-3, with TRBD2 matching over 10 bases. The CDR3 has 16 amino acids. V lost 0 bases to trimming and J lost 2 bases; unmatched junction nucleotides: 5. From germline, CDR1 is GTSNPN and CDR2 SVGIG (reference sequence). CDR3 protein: CAWSVLAGGITDTQYF. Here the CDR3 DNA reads TGTGCCTGGAGTGTATTAGCGGGGGGAATCACAGATACGCAGTATTTT.

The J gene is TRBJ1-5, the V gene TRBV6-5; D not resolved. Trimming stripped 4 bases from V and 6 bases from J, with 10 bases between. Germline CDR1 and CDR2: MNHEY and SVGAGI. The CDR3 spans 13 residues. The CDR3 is CASSSVKLQPQHF. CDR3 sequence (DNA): TGTGCCAGCAGTTCTGTGAAACTTCAGCCCCAGCATTTT.

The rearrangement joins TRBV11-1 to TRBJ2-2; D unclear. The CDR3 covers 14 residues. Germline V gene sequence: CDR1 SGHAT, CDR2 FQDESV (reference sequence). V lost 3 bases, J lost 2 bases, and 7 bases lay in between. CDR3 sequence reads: CASSFRPNTGELFF. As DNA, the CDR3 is TGTGCCAGCAGCTTCCGTCCTAACACCGGGGAGCTGTTTTTT. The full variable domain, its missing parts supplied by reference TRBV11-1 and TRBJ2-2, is EAEVAQSPRYKITEKSQAVAFWCDPISGHATLYWYRQILGQGPELLVQFQDESVVDDSQLPKDRFSAERLKGVDSTLKIQPAELGDSAMYLCASSFRPNTGELFFGEGSRLTVL.

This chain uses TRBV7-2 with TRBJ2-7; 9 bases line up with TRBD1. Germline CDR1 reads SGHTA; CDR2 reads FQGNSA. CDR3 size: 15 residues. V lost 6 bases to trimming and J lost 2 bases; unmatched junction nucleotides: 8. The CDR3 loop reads CASRFGTGPTYEQYF. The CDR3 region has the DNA TGTGCCAGCAGATTTGGGACAGGGCCTACCTACGAGCAGTACTTC.

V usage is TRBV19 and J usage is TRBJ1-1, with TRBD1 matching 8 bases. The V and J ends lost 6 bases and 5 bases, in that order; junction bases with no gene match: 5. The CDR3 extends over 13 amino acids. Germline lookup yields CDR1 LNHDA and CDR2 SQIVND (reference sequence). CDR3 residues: CASSLQGGTEAFF. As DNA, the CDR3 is TGTGCCAGTAGCTTACAGGGGGGGACTGAAGCTTTCTTT.

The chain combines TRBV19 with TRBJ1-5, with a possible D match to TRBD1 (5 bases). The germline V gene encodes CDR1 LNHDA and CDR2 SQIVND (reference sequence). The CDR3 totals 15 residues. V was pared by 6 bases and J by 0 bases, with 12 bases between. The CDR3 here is CASSPTVHSNQPQHF. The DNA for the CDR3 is TGTGCCAGTAGCCCGACAGTACATAGCAATCAGCCCCAGCATTTT. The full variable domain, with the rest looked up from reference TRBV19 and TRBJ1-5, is DGGITQSPKYLFRKEGQNVTLSCEQNLNHDAMYWYRQDPGQGLRLIYYSQIVNDFQKGDIAEGYSVSREKKESFPLTVTSAQKNPTAFYLCASSPTVHSNQPQHFGDGTRLSIL.

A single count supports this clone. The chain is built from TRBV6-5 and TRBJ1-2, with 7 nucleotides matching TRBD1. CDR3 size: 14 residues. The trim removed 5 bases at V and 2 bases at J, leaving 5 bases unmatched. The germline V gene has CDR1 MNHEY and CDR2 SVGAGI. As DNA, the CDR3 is TGTGCCAGCAGTCCAGGGACAGCAAACTATGGCTACACCTTC. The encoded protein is CASSPGTANYGYTF.

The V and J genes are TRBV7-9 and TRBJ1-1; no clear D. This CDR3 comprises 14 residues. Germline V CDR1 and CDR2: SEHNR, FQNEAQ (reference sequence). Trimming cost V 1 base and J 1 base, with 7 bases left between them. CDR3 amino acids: CASSLDRQNTEAFF. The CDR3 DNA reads TGTGCCAGCAGCTTAGATCGACAGAACACTGAAGCTTTCTTT.

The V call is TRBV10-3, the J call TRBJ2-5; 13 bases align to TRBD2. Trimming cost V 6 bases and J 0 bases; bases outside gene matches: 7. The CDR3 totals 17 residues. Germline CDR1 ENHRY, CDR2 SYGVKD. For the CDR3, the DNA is TGTGCCATCAGGGAAGGGACTAGCGGGGCCCACCAAGAGACCCAGTACTTC. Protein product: CAIREGTSGAHQETQYF.

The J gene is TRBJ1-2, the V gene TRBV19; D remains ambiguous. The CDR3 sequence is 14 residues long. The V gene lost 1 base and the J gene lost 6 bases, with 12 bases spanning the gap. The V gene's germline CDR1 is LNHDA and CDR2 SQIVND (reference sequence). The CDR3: CASSIGGSRNGYTF. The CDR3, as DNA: TGTGCCAGTAGTATAGGAGGGAGCAGAAATGGCTACACCTTC. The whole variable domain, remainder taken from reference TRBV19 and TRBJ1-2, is DGGITQSPKYLFRKEGQNVTLSCEQNLNHDAMYWYRQDPGQGLRLIYYSQIVNDFQKGDIAEGYSVSREKKESFPLTVTSAQKNPTAFYLCASSIGGSRNGYTFGSGTRLTVV.

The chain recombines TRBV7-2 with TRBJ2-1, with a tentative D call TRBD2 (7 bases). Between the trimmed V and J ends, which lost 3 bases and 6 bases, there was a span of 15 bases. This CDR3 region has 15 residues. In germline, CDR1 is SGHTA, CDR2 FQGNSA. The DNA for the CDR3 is TGTGCCAGCAGCTTGGGGGGGCGCTTCGGCAATGAGCAGTTCTTC. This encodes CASSLGGRFGNEQFF.

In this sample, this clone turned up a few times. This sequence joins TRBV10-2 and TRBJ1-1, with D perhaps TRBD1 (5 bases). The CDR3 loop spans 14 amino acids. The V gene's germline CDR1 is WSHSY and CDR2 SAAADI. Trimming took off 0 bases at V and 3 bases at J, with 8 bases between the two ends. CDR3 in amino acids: CASSESGGDTEAFF. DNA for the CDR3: TGCGCCAGCAGTGAGTCCGGAGGGGACACTGAAGCTTTCTTT.

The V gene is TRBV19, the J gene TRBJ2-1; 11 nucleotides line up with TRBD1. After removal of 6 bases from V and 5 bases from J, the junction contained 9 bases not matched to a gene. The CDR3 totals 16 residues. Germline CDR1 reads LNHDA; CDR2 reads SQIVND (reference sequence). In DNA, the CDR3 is TGTGCCAGTAGCCTGAACCGGGACAGGGGGAACAATGAGCAGTTCTTC. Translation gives CASSLNRDRGNNEQFF.

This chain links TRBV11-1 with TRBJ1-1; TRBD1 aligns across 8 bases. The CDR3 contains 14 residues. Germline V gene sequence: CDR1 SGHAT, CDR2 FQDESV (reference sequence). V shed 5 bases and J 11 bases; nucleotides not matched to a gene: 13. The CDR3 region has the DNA TGTGCCAGCAGCGCGACAGGGGCTGGTTTTTGGGCTTTCTTT. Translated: CASSATGAGFWAFF. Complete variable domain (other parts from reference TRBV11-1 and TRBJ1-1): EAEVAQSPRYKITEKSQAVAFWCDPISGHATLYWYRQILGQGPELLVQFQDESVVDDSQLPKDRFSAERLKGVDSTLKIQPAELGDSAMYLCASSATGAGFWAFFGQGTRLTVV.

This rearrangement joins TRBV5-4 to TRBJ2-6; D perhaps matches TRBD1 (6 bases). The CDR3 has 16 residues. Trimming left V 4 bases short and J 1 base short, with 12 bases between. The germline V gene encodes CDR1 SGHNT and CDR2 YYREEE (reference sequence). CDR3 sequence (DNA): TGTGCCAGCAGCCTAGGGACAATGTCTGGGGCCAACGTCCTGACTTTC. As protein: CASSLGTMSGANVLTF.